Relative to its sample, the clone carrying this TCR beta chain is medium-sized. The CDR3 is 16 amino acids. J lost 3 bases, V lost 8 bases, and 10 bases had no gene match. From germline, CDR1 is MNHEY and CDR2 SVGAGI. TCRdb reprocessed the RT-PCR reads via MiXCR and lists one record per CDR3 protein. This table holds 1,500 to 2,000 distinct CDR3 sequences, around 4.6% found once. This sample stems from a study of patients and donors after allogeneic stem cell transplantation. Input material: blood, either unsorted or a sorted T cell fraction (not recorded which). The chain joins TRBV6-5 to TRBJ2-3; 11 bases line up with TRBD2. The origin of this receptor is a human donor who was either an allogeneic HSCT recipient or a stem cell or donor lymphocyte infusion donor (not recorded which). It is not recorded whose cells these are; they may come from a transplant donor. The CDR3 DNA reads as TGTGCCAGCTACACTCTTACTAGCGGGAGAACAGATACGCAGTATTTT. Its translation is CASYTLTSGRTDTQYF.